Sequencing of this TCR beta chain was carried out in a study of T cell clonality in common variable immunodeficiency (dated by TCRdb to the mid-2010s). Study-wide findings and limitations: Even though DNA input was equal, the average per sample came to about 81,820 unique sequences for controls compared with about 31,547 for CVID samples. Patient heterogeneity within the CVID cohort put limits on correlating repertoire features with clinical complications. TCRbeta clonality was higher in CVID subjects than in healthy controls (t-test p = 0.018), and the increase was most characteristic of about a third of subjects. CVID TCRbeta sequences were reported to have fewer deletions and N-nucleotide insertions and to lack highly modified clones with 13 or more V deletions. The authors noted that sequencing repertoires of T cell subpopulations would be needed to clarify what caused the increased clonality in CVID. Fewer TCRbeta clones were shared among CVID subjects than among healthy controls (p < 0.0001).

Most of the CVID patients and most of the healthy controls were of Caucasian heritage. From each donor, roughly 5 to 8.5 ml of heparinized peripheral whole blood was collected. Genomic DNA from adults with common variable immune deficiency (CVID) and from healthy adult controls was used to sequence TCRbeta CDR3 repertoires. A total of about 22 healthy adult volunteers (approximately 12 female and around 10 male; age range roughly 20 to 66 years, mean age around 35) were included in the control group. To isolate peripheral blood mononuclear cells, diluted blood was subjected to density centrifugation over Hypaque 1077 or Ficoll-Paque. Genomic DNA was extracted from unsorted mononuclear cells by Qiagen column purification or by a centrifugation-based method. CDR1 SGHNT and CDR2 YYREEE are derived from the germline V gene (reference sequence). The CDR3 starts with the cysteine, ends with the phenylalanine, and has 16 residues. Sequencing covers 39 bases of the CDR3, shown here with the frame starting at base 1.

This clone was found many times. What antigen it recognizes has not been identified. The CDR3 end is not reached by the read, which stops 3 residues before it; the germline J gene fills it in. CVID samples and control samples contributed equivalent amounts of genomic DNA as sequencing input. For every sample, a 60 bp segment covering the rearranged TCRbeta CDR3 region was amplified and then sequenced. The immunoSEQ assay, a bias-corrected multiplex PCR combined with high-throughput sequencing, was used for TCRbeta amplification. The authors' analysis ran thus. Every unique nucleotide sequence counted as a clone and was annotated with V, D and J genes, copy number and frequency. Sequences were labeled productive if in frame, and non-productive if out of frame or containing stop codons. As previously described, Shannon's entropy was used to calculate clonality. The predicted amino acid sequences of productive clones were used to derive mean CDR3 Kyte-Doolittle hydropathy. The R hclust function was used to hierarchically cluster scaled V gene usage with Manhattan distance and complete linkage. Sharing of clones by CDR3 amino acid sequence was evaluated through resampling of 12 repertoires per group over 100 rounds. Repertoires were searched for 70 published EBV-specific and around 240 published CMV-specific TCRbeta sequences. After two CVID samples that produced fewer than 10,000 sequences were dropped from the analysis, some 41 CVID repertoires remained. The clones in this table, taken by TCRdb from immuneACCESS, are in-frame only. Not every clone is retained; where verified, under half of the shortfall comes from an unresolved V gene, and the cause of the rest is unknown. The V and J calls and clone size are taken from that table; D and trimming were inferred from the DNA. With tens of thousands of clones recorded, this sample contains no clone counted only once. 3.5% to 4.5% of the sample lies in the top ten.

Here the chain combines TRBV5-4 and TRBJ2-3, and TRBD1 matches 10 of the central bases. The clonotype comes from a person between 18 and 70 years old in good health. Sequenced: peripheral blood mononuclear cells. The CDR3 has the sequence CASRYTGTGVGETQYF. The CDR3 bases that were read are TGTGCCAGCAGGTACACCGGGACAGGGGTTGGAGAGACG.